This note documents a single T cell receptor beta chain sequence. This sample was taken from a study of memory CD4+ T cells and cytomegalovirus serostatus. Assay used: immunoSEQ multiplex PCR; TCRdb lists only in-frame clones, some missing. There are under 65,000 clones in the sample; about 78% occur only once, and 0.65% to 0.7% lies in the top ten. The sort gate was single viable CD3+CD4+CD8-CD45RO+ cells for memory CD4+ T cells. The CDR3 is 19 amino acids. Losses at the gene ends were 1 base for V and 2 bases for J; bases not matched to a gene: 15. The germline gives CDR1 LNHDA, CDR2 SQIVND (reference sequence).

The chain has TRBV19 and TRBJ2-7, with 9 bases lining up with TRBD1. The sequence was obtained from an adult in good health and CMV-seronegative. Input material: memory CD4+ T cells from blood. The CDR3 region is CASSIVFRTGDFRAYEQYF. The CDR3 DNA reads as TGTGCCAGTAGTATAGTATTCAGGACAGGGGACTTTAGAGCCTACGAGCAGTACTTC.